The T cell receptor beta chain described here comes from a study of tumor and adjacent non-tumor tissue in lung cancer. This clonotype has just a few counts. This may be a read error: a much more frequent sequence differs by one nucleotide. A modified ARM-PCR protocol with three rounds of nested PCR amplified TCRbeta. TCRdb fed the multiplex PCR reads into MiXCR, producing one record per CDR3 protein. The table lists around 82,000 distinct CDR3 sequences, roughly 80% of them singletons. The trim removed 7 bases at V and 10 bases at J, leaving 6 bases unmatched. CDR1 and CDR2 from the germline V gene are DFQATT and SNEGSKA (reference sequence). The CDR3 runs 12 residues. No cell sorting was done before RNA was extracted from the tissue. More than 3 cm separated this lung sample from the edge of the tumor.

Sequenced sample: distant non-tumor lung tissue. The V call is TRBV20-1, the J call TRBJ1-6; 8 bases align to TRBD1. This receptor was obtained from a man in his 60s with non-small cell lung cancer. DNA of the CDR3: TGCAGTGTCAGACAGGGGCAATCACCCCTCCACTTT. Translation: CSVRQGQSPLHF.